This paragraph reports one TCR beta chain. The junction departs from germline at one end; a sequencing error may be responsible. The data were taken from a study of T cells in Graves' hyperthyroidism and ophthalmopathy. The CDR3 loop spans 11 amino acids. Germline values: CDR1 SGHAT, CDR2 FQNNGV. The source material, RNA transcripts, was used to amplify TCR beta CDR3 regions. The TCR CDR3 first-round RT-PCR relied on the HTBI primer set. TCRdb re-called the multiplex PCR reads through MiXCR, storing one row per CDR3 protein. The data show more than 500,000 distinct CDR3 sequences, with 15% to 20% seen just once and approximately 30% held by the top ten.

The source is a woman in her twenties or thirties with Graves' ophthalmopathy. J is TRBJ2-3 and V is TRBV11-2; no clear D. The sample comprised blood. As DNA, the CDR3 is TGTGTCAGCAGCTTGTCAGATACGCAGTATTTT. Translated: CVSSLSDTQYF.